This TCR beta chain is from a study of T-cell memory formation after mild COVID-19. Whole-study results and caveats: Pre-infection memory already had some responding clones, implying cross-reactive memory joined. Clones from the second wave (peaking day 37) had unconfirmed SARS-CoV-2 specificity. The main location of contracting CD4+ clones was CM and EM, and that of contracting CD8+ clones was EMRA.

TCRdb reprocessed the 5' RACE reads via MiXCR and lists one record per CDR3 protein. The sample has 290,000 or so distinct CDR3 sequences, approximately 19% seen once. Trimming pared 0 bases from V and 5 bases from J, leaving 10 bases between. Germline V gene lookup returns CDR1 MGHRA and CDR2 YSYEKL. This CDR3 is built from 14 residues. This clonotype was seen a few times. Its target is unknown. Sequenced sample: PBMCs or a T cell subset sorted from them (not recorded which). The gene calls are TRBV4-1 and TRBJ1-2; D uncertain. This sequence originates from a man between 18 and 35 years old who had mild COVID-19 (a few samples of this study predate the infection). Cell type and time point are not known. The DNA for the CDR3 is TGCGCCAGCAGCCAAGATACAGCGGTATATGGCTACACCTTC. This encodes CASSQDTAVYGYTF.